The clone carrying this TCR beta chain was seen only a few times. Its antigen is currently unknown. This sample was taken from a study of identical twins. One entry per CDR3 protein results from TCRdb running MiXCR on the 5' RACE reads. The sample holds around 1.7 million distinct CDR3 sequences; about 32% are singletons and the top ten take approximately 0.29%. Findings and limits, study-wide: Zero-insertion results could be subject to partial confounding by invariant MAIT and iNKT cells.

Germline-derived CDR1 and CDR2 are DFQATT and SNEGSKA (reference sequence). This CDR3 region has 11 residues. Between the trimmed V and J ends, which lost 0 bases and 10 bases, there was a span of 7 bases. This clonotype was obtained from a newborn girl in good health. V gene TRBV20-1 combines with J gene TRBJ2-1, with D maybe TRBD2 (5 bases). Sequenced: cord blood. CDR3 in amino acids: CSARDWREQFF. The CDR3 bases are TGCAGTGCTAGAGATTGGAGGGAGCAGTTCTTC.